This entry describes one T cell receptor (beta chain). Its antigen is unknown. As to treatment: approximately 18 received Ad26.COV2.S at low or high dose, single or two shots; about 5 received placebo; per-sample allocation not given. Vaccine and placebo recipients were sampled on day 63 after the first injection. Measured with immunoSEQ multiplex PCR; TCRdb has only the in-frame clones, and not every one. The sample contains 380,000 or so clones, about four fifths of which appear only once. The entry originates in a study of Ad26.COV2.S vaccination and SARS-CoV-2 variants. As for the study in general: This donor came from the COV1001 trial of Ad26.COV2.S.

Study findings and constraints: The TCR-based breadth and depth measures might underestimate overall T cell responses.

The input for sequencing was peripheral blood, taken in a trial of Ad26.COV2.S vaccine versus placebo. This receptor was obtained from a person between 18 and 65 years old who received the Ad26.COV2.S COVID-19 vaccine or a placebo.

CDR3 bases: TGTGCCAGCAGCTTAGGGCCATCCCAGGACGAGCAGTACTTC. As protein: CASSLGPSQDEQYF. This chain links TRBV11-2 with TRBJ2-7; no definite D call. V dropped 1 base and J dropped 5 bases, with 12 bases sitting between them. Germline V CDR1 and CDR2: SGHAT, FQNNGV. The CDR3 consists of 14 residues.